The 23 T cell receptor beta chains listed next were all sequenced from one sample in a study of blood T cells in healthy people across ages. Sample-barcoded 5' priming and a J-beta primer mix drove a second PCR of about 6 to 12 cycles. TCRdb recomputed calls from the 5' RACE reads with MiXCR, one row per CDR3 protein. The table includes 800,000 or so distinct CDR3 sequences, around 25% detected once. These data also formed part of another study, on T cells of mothers and their children.

The sequenced sample consisted of blood. These receptors all stem from a boy under 18 in good health.

A remark on this clonotype: The junction departs from germline at one end; a sequencing error may be responsible. The chain carries TRBV14 and TRBJ2-7; TRBD1 matches at 8 bases. Germline V gene data show CDR1 as SGHDN and CDR2 as FVKESK. There are 19 residues in the CDR3. CDR3 sequence (DNA): TGTGCCAGCAACCAAGACTCAAGATCCGAGACAGGGGTTCCCCACGAGCAGTACTTC. Translated, it gives CASNQDSRSETGVPHEQYF.

Remarks on this clonotype: This could be a read error, since a much larger clone is one nucleotide away. J is TRBJ2-5 and V is TRBV12-3 or TRBV12-4; no firm D call. The J call may be in error: the DNA end matches TRBJ2-1 better. The CDR3 runs to 15 residues. The CDR3 DNA follows: TGTGCCAGCAGTTTAGCGCAGACACTCTACAATGAGCAGTTCTTC. It is translated as CASSLAQTLYNEQFF.

V is TRBV24-1 and J is TRBJ2-3; D is perhaps TRBD1 (6 bases). The CDR3 totals 14 residues. Germline V gives CDR1 KGHDR, CDR2 SFDVKD. Deletions cut 4 bases from V and 2 bases from J, with 9 bases between. As DNA, the CDR3 is TGTGCCACCAGTGAAAGGGACAACACAGATACGCAGTATTTT. Its translation: CATSERDNTDTQYF.

This clonotype was seen only a few times. This chain connects TRBV2 to TRBJ2-4; a weak D match, TRBD2 (6 bases). Trimming cost V 3 bases and J 11 bases, with 14 bases left between them. CDR1 is SNHLY and CDR2 is FYNNEI in the germline V gene. There are 13 residues in the CDR3. CDR3 loop: CASSEEGTRFQYF. The CDR3, as DNA: TGTGCCAGCAGTGAGGAGGGTACCCGCTTTCAGTACTTC.

This clonotype was observed a handful of times. The chain combines TRBV15 with TRBJ2-5; no definite D call. Trimming removed 3 bases at V and 5 bases at J, with 10 bases between. The CDR3 contains 13 residues. Per the germline V gene, CDR1 is LNHNV and CDR2 is YYDKDF (reference sequence). CDR3 DNA: TGTGCCACCAGCAGCGGCCCGAGGGAGACCCAGTACTTC. It specifies CATSSGPRETQYF.

This clonotype came up many times. The chain employs TRBV15 and TRBJ2-1, with TRBD2 identical over 13 bases. Germline CDR1 and CDR2: LNHNV and YYDKDF (reference sequence). V shed 3 bases, J shed 15 bases, and the junction held 11 bases outside the gene matches. This CDR3 spans 15 amino acids. The DNA of the CDR3 is TGTGCCACCAGCAGCCCCGAGACTAGCGGGGGGTTACTGTTCTTC. It yields the protein CATSSPETSGGLLFF.

V and J are TRBV19 and TRBJ1-1; D might be TRBD1 (6 bases). The germline V and J ends were trimmed by 6 bases and 6 bases, with 17 bases remaining between them. CDR1 is LNHDA and CDR2 is SQIVND in the germline V gene (reference sequence). CDR3 length: 14 residues. The CDR3 DNA reads TGTGCCAGTAGCGACAGGCCGTCGGTCGCTGAAGCTTTCTTT. Its protein is CASSDRPSVAEAFF.

This chain uses TRBV28 with TRBJ2-5; perhaps TRBD2 as D (6 bases). V dropped 7 bases and J dropped 1 base, with 13 bases sitting between them. The germline V gene encodes CDR1 MDHEN and CDR2 SYDVKM. The CDR3 is 14 residues long. CDR3 amino acids: CASTVSGVQETQYF. The DNA of the CDR3 is TGTGCCAGCACTGTGTCGGGGGTCCAAGAGACCCAGTACTTC. The full variable domain, with the rest looked up from reference TRBV28 and TRBJ2-5, is DVKVTQSSRYLVKRTGEKVFLECVQDMDHENMFWYRQDPGLGLRLIYFSYDVKMKEKGDIPEGYSVSREKKERFSLILESASTNQTSMYLCASTVSGVQETQYFGPGTRLLVL.

This clonotype has a handful of counts. J is TRBJ2-6 and V is TRBV9; D gene unclear. In germline, CDR1 is SGDLS, CDR2 YYNGEE. V lost 4 bases and J lost 0, with 11 bases in between. This CDR3 spans 16 amino acids. The CDR3 DNA reads as TGTGCCAGCAGCCCTAGAGCAAGCTCTGGGGCCAACGTCCTGACTTTC. Encoded protein: CASSPRASSGANVLTF.

The chain carries TRBV29-1 and TRBJ2-1; 7 bases fit TRBD2. The V segment lost 0 bases and the J segment 2 bases; nucleotides outside the gene matches: 4. The CDR3 contains 15 residues. The germline gives CDR1 SQVTM, CDR2 ANQGSEA. CDR3 region: CSVEELGGAYNEQFF. The CDR3 nucleotides are TGCAGCGTTGAAGAGCTGGGGGGGGCCTACAATGAGCAGTTCTTC.

The CDR3 nucleotides read TGTGCCAGCAGTCCTCGGACAGGGATGTCCTACAATGAGCAGTTCTTC. The encoded protein is CASSPRTGMSYNEQFF. J is TRBJ2-1 and V is TRBV27; 8 bases fit TRBD1. The CDR3 contains 16 residues. Germline assignment: CDR1 MNHEY and CDR2 SMNVEV (reference sequence). The junction had 7 bases not matched to a gene; V was cut back by 5 bases and J by 1 base.

This chain joins TRBV5-1 and TRBJ2-7, with 8 bases that match TRBD1. Germline CDR1 SGHRS, CDR2 YFSETQ. This CDR3 comprises 14 residues. V was pared by 4 bases and J by 3 bases, with 6 bases of the junction left unmatched. The CDR3 is CASSVLGQGYEQYF. In DNA, the CDR3 is TGCGCCAGCAGCGTCCTAGGACAGGGCTACGAGCAGTACTTC.

The DNA for the CDR3 is TGTGCCAGCAGTGACTCAGAGACAGATACGCAGTATTTT. It translates to CASSDSETDTQYF. The chain couples TRBV6-4 to TRBJ2-3; D unclear. This CDR3 contains 13 residues. Trimming left V 0 bases short and J 3 bases short, with 4 bases between. Germline CDR1 is MRHNA and CDR2 is SNTAGT.

V gene TRBV10-3 combines with J gene TRBJ1-6, with D hard to call. V lost 2 bases to trimming and J lost 9 bases, with 5 bases between them. The V gene's germline CDR1 is ENHRY and CDR2 SYGVKD. The CDR3 totals 12 residues. The CDR3 spells CAISEISSPLHF. The CDR3 bases are TGTGCCATCAGTGAGATAAGTTCACCCCTCCACTTT.

This clonotype was counted only a few times. V is TRBV11-1 and J is TRBJ2-2, with D tentatively TRBD2 (6 bases). V dropped 6 bases and J dropped 0 bases, with 11 bases sitting between them. The CDR3 covers 15 residues. Germline CDR1 SGHAT, CDR2 FQDESV (reference sequence). The DNA of the CDR3 is TGTGCCAGCAGACGACTAGATGCGAACACCGGGGAGCTGTTTTTT. It codes for CASRRLDANTGELFF.

The rearrangement links TRBV20-1 to TRBJ2-5, with D perhaps TRBD2 (7 bases). V lost 5 bases to trimming and J lost 1 base, with 20 bases between them. The CDR3 runs 16 residues. Germline loops: CDR1 DFQATT, CDR2 SNEGSKA (reference sequence). The CDR3 bases are TGCAGTGCTGCCGACTCGAGGGGGGGGTCCCAAGAGACCCAGTACTTC. Translation: CSAADSRGGSQETQYF.

The chain carries TRBV28 and TRBJ2-1; 11 bases are a match to TRBD1. The CDR3 is made up of 15 amino acids. Germline V gives CDR1 MDHEN, CDR2 SYDVKM. V shed 6 bases, J shed 6 bases, and the junction held 7 bases outside the gene matches. DNA for the CDR3: TGTGCCAGCAGACCGGGACAGGGGGACTCCAATGAGCAGTTCTTC. Protein product: CASRPGQGDSNEQFF.

This clonotype was detected ten times or more. The chain links TRBV6-2 or TRBV6-3 to TRBJ2-6; D might be TRBD1 or TRBD2, each matching 5 bases. The CDR3 extends over 17 amino acids. Germline CDR1 MNHEY, CDR2 SVGEGT. The germline V and J ends were trimmed by 6 bases and 0 bases, with 15 bases remaining between them. CDR3 DNA: TGTGCCAGCAGCCTTAGGGACGACTACTCTGGGGCCAACGTCCTGACTTTC. This sequence encodes CASSLRDDYSGANVLTF.

This clonotype turned up a few times. The chain is built from TRBV20-1 and TRBJ2-5; TRBD2 might be the D (5 bases). From germline, CDR1 is DFQATT and CDR2 SNEGSKA (reference sequence). CDR3 size: 14 residues. Deletions cut 6 bases from V and 2 bases from J, with 16 bases between. CDR3 sequence (DNA): TGCAGTGCGCGGAGAGGGCTTTATCAAGAGACCCAGTACTTC. Translation: CSARRGLYQETQYF.

The rearrangement uses TRBV28 and TRBJ2-5; the D is unclear. TRBJ2-7 explains the end of the DNA better; the J call may be wrong. The CDR3 is made up of 11 amino acids. Germline assignment: CDR1 MDHEN and CDR2 SYDVKM. CDR3 residues: CASRIKGEQYF. The CDR3 nucleotides read TGTGCCAGTCGAATAAAGGGCGAGCAGTACTTC.

This chain joins TRBV28 and TRBJ1-2; D unclear. The ends were cut back, 0 bases at V and 6 bases at J, with 8 bases in the middle. Germline CDR1 reads MDHEN; CDR2 reads SYDVKM. This CDR3 region has 13 residues. The DNA of the CDR3 is TGTGCCAGCAGTTTATGGCAGGCCGATGGCTACACCTTC. This codes for CASSLWQADGYTF.

The sample holds a few counts of this clonotype. The V call is TRBV11-3, the J call TRBJ2-1, with 7 nucleotides matching TRBD2. V lost 2 bases to trimming and J lost 2 bases; unmatched junction nucleotides: 3. This CDR3 contains 15 residues. Germline V lookup: CDR1 SGHNT, CDR2 YENEEA. This CDR3 reads CASSLTGLPYNEQFF. The CDR3 bases are TGTGCCAGCAGCTTAACGGGACTACCCTACAATGAGCAGTTCTTC.

The rearrangement links TRBV29-1 to TRBJ1-6, with D unclear. Germline CDR1 SQVTM, CDR2 ANQGSEA. Trimming pared 7 bases from V and 4 bases from J, leaving 11 bases between. The CDR3 extends over 13 amino acids. The CDR3 spells CSACEDYNSPLHF. In DNA, the CDR3 is TGCAGCGCCTGCGAGGATTATAATTCACCCCTCCACTTT.